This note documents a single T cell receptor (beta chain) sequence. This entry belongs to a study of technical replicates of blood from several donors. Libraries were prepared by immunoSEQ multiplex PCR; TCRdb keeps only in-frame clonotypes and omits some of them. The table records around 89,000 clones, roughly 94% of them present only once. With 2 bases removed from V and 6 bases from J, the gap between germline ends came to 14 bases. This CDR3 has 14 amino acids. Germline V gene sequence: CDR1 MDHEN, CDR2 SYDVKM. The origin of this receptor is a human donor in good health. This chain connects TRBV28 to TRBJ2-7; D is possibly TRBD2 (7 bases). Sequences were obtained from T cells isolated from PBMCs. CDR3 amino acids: CASSLMRGQGEQYF. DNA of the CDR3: TGTGCCAGCAGTTTAATGCGGGGGCAGGGCGAGCAGTACTTC.